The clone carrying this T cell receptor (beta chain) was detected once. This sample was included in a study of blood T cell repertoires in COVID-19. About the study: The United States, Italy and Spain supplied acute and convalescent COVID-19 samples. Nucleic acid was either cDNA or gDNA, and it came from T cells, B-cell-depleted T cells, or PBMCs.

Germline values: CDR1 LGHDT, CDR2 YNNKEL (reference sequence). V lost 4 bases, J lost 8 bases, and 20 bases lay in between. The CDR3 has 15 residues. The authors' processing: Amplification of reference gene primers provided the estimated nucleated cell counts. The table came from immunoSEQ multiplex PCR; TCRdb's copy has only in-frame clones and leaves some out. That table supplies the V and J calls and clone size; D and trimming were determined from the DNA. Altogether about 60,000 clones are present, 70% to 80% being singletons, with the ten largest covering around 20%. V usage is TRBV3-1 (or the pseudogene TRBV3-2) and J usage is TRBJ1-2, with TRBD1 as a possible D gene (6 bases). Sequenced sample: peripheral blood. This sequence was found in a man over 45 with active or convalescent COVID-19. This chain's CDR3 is CASSLSPGHPGGYTF. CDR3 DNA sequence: TGTGCCAGCAGCCTTTCCCCGGGACACCCGGGGGGCTACACCTTC.